This TCR beta chain was profiled in a study of blood T cell repertoires in COVID-19. About the study: COVID-19 samples, acute and convalescent, were from the United States, Italy and Spain. PBMCs, B-cell-depleted T cells, or T cells were the source of the cDNA or gDNA that made up the material.

CDR3 length: 17 amino acids. Trimming removed 4 bases from V and 4 bases from J; junction bases left unmatched: 14. Germline V gives CDR1 SGHRS, CDR2 YFSETQ. Authors' data handling: Estimation of nucleated cell counts was performed using reference gene primer amplification. TCRdb's table, derived via immunoSEQ multiplex PCR, lists solely in-frame clones and lacks some. The V and J calls and clone size were taken over from that table, and D and trimming were inferred from the DNA. The repertoire includes approximately 100,000 clones, about 80% of them detected once, and about 6.3% sits in the top ten.

The V gene is TRBV5-1, the J gene TRBJ1-1; 9 bases match TRBD1. The sequencing sample was made of peripheral blood. The origin of this receptor is a man aged 55 to 70 with acute or convalescent COVID-19. The CDR3 is CASSPTGTGKGGTEAFF. The DNA for the CDR3 is TGCGCCAGCAGCCCCACCGGGACAGGGAAAGGGGGCACTGAAGCTTTCTTT.